These 18 T cell receptor beta chains share one sample of origin, sequenced in a study of post-analysis software for immune sequencing data. Study findings and constraints: In patients, roughly five TRBV segments were more frequent than in controls, with TRBV5-6, TRBV5-1 and TRBV20-1 among them.

Unique molecular identifiers had been added to the TCR beta cDNA libraries. Each CDR3 protein gets one entry after TCRdb re-called the PCR reads with MiXCR. The data hold roughly 700,000 distinct CDR3 sequences, with 30% observed a single time. Their antigen targets remain unknown. Sequencing used blood. These receptors originate from a girl under 18 with multiple sclerosis.

The chain uses TRBV9 and TRBJ2-3; D uncertain. The CDR3 is made up of 14 amino acids. Trimming left V 0 bases short and J 4 bases short, with 9 bases between. Germline V gene lookup returns CDR1 SGDLS and CDR2 YYNGEE. CDR3 in amino acids: CASSVGQVSDTQYF. As DNA, the CDR3 is TGTGCCAGCAGCGTAGGTCAGGTATCAGATACGCAGTATTTT.

The chain joins TRBV9 to TRBJ2-5; D is unclear. The CDR3 has 12 residues. Trimming removed 2 bases at V and 8 bases at J, with 10 bases between. Germline V lookup: CDR1 SGDLS, CDR2 YYNGEE. The CDR3 loop is CASSVYGDTQYF. DNA of the CDR3: TGTGCCAGCAGCGTCTACGGAGACACCCAGTACTTC.

The chain combines TRBV29-1 with TRBJ2-3; unclear D gene. This CDR3 has 11 residues. Germline V gene lookup returns CDR1 SQVTM and CDR2 ANQGSEA. The V gene lost 5 bases and the J gene lost 7 bases, with 10 bases spanning the gap. CDR3 loop: CSVSVVHTQYF. CDR3 nucleotides: TGCAGCGTTTCCGTGGTGCATACGCAGTATTTT.

The rearrangement joins TRBV6-1 to TRBJ2-7; D might be TRBD2 (5 bases). The J call may be incorrect, as the DNA end agrees better with TRBJ2-5. CDR1 MNHNS and CDR2 SASEGT come from the germline V gene. CDR3 length: 13 residues. The CDR3 region is CASSEERGETQYF. The CDR3 coding sequence is TGTGCCAGCAGTGAAGAACGAGGGGAGACCCAGTACTTC.

V usage is TRBV7-2 and J usage is TRBJ2-3; D is unresolved. CDR1 is SGHTA and CDR2 is FQGNSA in the germline V gene. This CDR3 is 15 amino acids long. V was clipped by 5 bases and J by 1 base, with 13 bases between them. The DNA of the CDR3 is TGTGCCAGCAGCGTCTGCTTCACCGGCACAGATACGCAGTATTTT. Its translation is CASSVCFTGTDTQYF.

The chain links TRBV5-1 to TRBJ2-3, with 8 bases that match TRBD2. The CDR3 is 14 residues long. Per germline, CDR1 SGHRS and CDR2 YFSETQ. With V trimmed by 2 bases and J by 4 bases, 3 bases remained unmatched. CDR3 bases: TGCGCCAGCAGCTTTGGGACTAGGCCAGATACGCAGTATTTT. Translation: CASSFGTRPDTQYF.

In this sample, this clonotype turned up many times. V and J are TRBV25-1 and TRBJ1-2; 7 bases align to TRBD1. The length of the CDR3 is 14 residues. Trimming cost V 1 base and J 5 bases; bases outside gene matches: 4. The germline V gene encodes CDR1 MGHDK and CDR2 SYGVNS. CDR3 coding DNA: TGTGCCAGCAGTGAATGCAGGGGGACGTATGGCTACACCTTC. This translates into CASSECRGTYGYTF.

This clonotype was seen a handful of times. This chain links TRBV29-1 with TRBJ2-7; 9 bases are a match to TRBD1. Trimming took 5 bases from V and 5 from J; bases not matched to a gene: 7. CDR1 and CDR2 (germline): SQVTM, ANQGSEA. The CDR3 spans 13 residues. CDR3 residues: CSVSGTGINEQYF. CDR3 bases: TGCAGCGTTTCGGGGACAGGGATTAACGAGCAGTACTTC.

This chain connects TRBV12-3 or TRBV12-4 to TRBJ1-2, with no clear D. Trimming removed 7 bases from V and 8 bases from J, with 14 bases in between. The CDR3 covers 12 residues. The CDR3 protein is CASNSIGWGYTF. The CDR3 DNA reads as TGTGCCAGCAATTCAATTGGGTGGGGCTACACCTTC.

Only a few counts were recorded for this clonotype. The chain uses TRBV28 and TRBJ2-5; no reliable D call. Trimming took 2 bases from V and 2 from J, leaving 9 bases between them. The CDR3 spans 14 residues. The V gene's germline CDR1 is MDHEN and CDR2 SYDVKM. The CDR3 reads CASSLLRAQETQYF. DNA of the CDR3: TGTGCCAGCAGTTTACTCCGGGCACAAGAGACCCAGTACTTC.

V and J are TRBV12-3 or TRBV12-4 and TRBJ2-1; 8 bases line up with TRBD2. With 7 bases clipped from V and 7 bases from J, the junction kept 6 bases outside the gene matches. This CDR3 region has 13 residues. The CDR3 region has the DNA TGTGCCAGCACCCCGGGAGGGGTGAATGAGCAGTTCTTC. This codes for CASTPGGVNEQFF.

This clonotype was seen a handful of times. The chain carries TRBV5-5 and TRBJ2-5; TRBD1 matches 9 bases. Germline lookup yields CDR1 SGHKS and CDR2 YYEKEE (reference sequence). The J segment lost 2 bases and the V segment lost 5 bases, leaving 10 bases of the junction unmatched. There are 16 residues in the CDR3. The CDR3 DNA reads as TGTGCCAGCAGATTTATTACAGGGGGCTCACAAGAGACCCAGTACTTC. It specifies CASRFITGGSQETQYF.

The genes are TRBV20-1 and TRBJ2-3; 8 bases map to TRBD2. Per the germline V gene, CDR1 is DFQATT and CDR2 is SNEGSKA (reference sequence). The CDR3 runs to 13 residues. V lost 6 bases, J lost 6 bases, and 8 bases stayed unmatched. The CDR3 region is CSATSGSLDTQYF. Written as DNA, the CDR3 is TGCAGTGCCACGAGCGGGAGTCTTGATACGCAGTATTTT.

This chain links TRBV5-1 with TRBJ2-1; tentatively, D is TRBD1 (7 bases). Trimming stripped 4 bases from V and 9 bases from J, with 17 bases between. The CDR3 runs to 14 residues. CDR1 is SGHRS and CDR2 is YFSETQ in the germline V gene. The CDR3 sequence is CASSRAGGPGEQFF. The CDR3 DNA reads as TGCGCCAGCAGCCGCGCAGGGGGGCCGGGTGAGCAGTTCTTC.

V gene TRBV2 combines with J gene TRBJ2-5; maybe TRBD2 (7 bases). This CDR3 is built from 15 residues. Germline CDR1 is SNHLY and CDR2 is FYNNEI. Deletions cut 4 bases from V and 2 bases from J, with 14 bases between. In DNA, the CDR3 is TGTGCCAGCAGTGTGACGGGGGGCAGGCAAGAGACCCAGTACTTC. This translates into CASSVTGGRQETQYF.

This clonotype occurred a few times. The rearrangement uses TRBV6-5 and TRBJ1-5; no definite D call. V was cut by 4 bases and J by 6 bases, with 10 bases left in between. CDR3 length equals 13 residues. CDR1 MNHEY and CDR2 SVGAGI come from the germline V gene. The CDR3 DNA reads as TGTGCCAGCAGTTCCGACTTGAGTCAGCCCCAGCATTTT. This gives the protein CASSSDLSQPQHF.

This sequence joins TRBV27 and TRBJ2-1; D is tentatively TRBD1 or TRBD2 (6 bases each). V dropped 5 bases and J dropped 6 bases, with 11 bases sitting between them. Germline lookup yields CDR1 MNHEY and CDR2 SMNVEV (reference sequence). The CDR3 sequence is 13 residues long. CDR3 in amino acids: CASSRRGFNEQFF. CDR3 bases: TGTGCCAGCAGTAGGAGGGGGTTCAATGAGCAGTTCTTC.

This clonotype occurred a few times. The chain is built from TRBV20-1 and TRBJ2-1; 7 nucleotides line up with TRBD2. V lost 0 bases and J lost 5; bases outside the gene matches: 10. This CDR3 has 16 residues. CDR1 and CDR2 (germline): DFQATT, SNEGSKA (reference sequence). The CDR3 protein is CSARDGARTRHNEQFF. The CDR3 DNA sequence: TGCAGTGCTAGAGATGGTGCGCGGACTAGACACAATGAGCAGTTCTTC.